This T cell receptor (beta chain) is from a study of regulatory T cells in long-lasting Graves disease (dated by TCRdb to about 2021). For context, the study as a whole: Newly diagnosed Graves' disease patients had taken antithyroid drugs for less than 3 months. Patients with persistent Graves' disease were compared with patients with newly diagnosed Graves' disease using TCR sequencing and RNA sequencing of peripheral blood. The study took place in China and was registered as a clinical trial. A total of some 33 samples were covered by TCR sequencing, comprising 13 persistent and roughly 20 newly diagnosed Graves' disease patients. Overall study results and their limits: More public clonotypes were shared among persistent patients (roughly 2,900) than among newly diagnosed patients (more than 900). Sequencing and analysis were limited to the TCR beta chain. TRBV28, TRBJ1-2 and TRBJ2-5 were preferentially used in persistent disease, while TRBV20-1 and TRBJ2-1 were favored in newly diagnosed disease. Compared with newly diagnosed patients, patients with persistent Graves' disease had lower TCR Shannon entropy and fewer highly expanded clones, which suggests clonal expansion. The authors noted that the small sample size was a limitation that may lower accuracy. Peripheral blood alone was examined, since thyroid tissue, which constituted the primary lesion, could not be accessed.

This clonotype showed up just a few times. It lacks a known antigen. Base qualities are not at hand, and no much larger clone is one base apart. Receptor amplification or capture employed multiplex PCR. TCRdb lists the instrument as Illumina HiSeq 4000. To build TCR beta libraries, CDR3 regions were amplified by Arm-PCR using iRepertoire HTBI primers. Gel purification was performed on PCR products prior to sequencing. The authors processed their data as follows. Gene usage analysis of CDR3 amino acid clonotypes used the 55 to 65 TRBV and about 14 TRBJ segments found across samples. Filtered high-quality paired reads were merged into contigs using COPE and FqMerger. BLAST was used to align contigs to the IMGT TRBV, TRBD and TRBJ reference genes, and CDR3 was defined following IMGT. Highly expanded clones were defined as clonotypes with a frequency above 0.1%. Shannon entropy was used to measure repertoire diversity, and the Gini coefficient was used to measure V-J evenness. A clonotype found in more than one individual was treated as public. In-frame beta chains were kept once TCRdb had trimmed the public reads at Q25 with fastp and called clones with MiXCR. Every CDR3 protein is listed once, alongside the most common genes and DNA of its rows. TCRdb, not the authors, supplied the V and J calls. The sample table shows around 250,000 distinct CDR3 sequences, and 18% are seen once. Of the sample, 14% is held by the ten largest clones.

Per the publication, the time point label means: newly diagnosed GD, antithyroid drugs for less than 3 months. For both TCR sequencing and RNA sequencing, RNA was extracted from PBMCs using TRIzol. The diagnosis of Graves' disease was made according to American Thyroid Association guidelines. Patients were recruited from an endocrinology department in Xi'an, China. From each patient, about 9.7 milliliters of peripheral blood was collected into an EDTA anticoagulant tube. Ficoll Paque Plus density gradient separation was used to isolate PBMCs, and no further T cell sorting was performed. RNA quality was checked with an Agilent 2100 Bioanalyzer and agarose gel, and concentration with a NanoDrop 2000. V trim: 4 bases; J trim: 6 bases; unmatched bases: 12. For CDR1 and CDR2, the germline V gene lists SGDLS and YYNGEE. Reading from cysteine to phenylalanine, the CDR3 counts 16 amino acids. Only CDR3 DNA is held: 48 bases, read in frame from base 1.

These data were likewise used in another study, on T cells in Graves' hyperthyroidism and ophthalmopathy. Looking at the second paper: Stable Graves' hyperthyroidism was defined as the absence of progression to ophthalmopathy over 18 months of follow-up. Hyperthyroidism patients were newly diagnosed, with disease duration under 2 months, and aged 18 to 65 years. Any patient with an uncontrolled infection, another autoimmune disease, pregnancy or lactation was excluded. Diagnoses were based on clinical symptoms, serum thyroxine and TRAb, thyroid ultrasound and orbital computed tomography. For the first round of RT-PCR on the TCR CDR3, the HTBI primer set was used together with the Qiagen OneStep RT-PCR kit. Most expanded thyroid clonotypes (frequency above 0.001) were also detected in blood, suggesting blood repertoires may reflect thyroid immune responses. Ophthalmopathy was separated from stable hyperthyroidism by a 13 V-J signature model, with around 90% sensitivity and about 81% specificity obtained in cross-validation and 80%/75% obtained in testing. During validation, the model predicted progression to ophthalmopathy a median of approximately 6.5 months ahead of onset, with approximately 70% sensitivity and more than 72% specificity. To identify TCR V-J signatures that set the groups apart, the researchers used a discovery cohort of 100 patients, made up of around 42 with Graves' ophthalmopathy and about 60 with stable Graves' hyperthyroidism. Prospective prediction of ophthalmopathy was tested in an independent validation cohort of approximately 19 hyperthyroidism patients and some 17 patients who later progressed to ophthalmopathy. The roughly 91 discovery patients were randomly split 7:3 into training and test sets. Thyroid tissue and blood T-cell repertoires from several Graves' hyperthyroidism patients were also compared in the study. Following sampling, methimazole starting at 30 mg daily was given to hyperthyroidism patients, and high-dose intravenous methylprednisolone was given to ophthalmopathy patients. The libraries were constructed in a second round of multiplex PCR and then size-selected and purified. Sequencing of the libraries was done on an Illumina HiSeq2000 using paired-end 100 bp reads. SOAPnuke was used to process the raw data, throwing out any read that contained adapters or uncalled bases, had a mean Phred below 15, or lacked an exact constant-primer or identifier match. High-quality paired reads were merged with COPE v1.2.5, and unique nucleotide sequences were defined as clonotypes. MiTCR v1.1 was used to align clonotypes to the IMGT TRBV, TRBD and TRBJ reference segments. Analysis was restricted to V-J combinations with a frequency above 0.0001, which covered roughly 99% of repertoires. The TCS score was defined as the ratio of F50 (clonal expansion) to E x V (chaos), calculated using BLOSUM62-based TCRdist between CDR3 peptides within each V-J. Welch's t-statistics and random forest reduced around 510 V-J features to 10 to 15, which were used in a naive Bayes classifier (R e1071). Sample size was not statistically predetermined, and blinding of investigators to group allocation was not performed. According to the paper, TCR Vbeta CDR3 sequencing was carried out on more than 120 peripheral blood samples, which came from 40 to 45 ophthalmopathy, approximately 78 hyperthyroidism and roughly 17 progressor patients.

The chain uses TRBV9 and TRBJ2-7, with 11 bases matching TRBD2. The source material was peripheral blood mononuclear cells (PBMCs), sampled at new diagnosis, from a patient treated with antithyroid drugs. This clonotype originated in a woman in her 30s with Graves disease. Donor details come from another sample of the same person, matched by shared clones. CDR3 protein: CASSPGGLAGGTEQYF. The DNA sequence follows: TGTGCCAGCAGCCCAGGGGGGCTAGCGGGGGGAACCGAGCAGTACTTC.